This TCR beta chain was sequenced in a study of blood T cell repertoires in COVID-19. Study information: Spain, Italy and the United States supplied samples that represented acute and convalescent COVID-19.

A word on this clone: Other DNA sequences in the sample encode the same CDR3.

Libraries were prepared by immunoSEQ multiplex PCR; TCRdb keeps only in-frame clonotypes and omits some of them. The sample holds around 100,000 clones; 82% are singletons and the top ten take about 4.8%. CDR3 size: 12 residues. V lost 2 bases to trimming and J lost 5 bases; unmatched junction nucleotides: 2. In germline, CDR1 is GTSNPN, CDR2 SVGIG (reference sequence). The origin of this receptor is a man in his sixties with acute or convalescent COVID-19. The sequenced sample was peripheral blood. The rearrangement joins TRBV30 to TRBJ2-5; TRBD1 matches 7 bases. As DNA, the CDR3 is TGTGCCTGGAGTAGACAGGGCGAGACCCAGTACTTC. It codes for CAWSRQGETQYF.